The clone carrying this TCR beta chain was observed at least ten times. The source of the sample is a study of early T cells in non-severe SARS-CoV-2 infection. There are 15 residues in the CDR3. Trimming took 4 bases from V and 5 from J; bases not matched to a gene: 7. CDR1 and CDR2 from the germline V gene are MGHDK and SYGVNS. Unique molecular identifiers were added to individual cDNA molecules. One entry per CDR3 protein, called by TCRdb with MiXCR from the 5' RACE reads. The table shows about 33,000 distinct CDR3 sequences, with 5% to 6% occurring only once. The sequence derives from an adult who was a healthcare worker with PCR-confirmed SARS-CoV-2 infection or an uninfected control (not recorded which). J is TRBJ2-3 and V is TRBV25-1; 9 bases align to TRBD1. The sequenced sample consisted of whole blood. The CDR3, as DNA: TGTGCCAGCAGTGTTGGGCAGGACAGGGGAGATACGCAGTATTTT. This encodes CASSVGQDRGDTQYF.